This T cell receptor beta chain was profiled in a study of blood T cell repertoires in COVID-19. Cohort allocation depended upon clinical history that participants reported. The CDR3 has 16 amino acids. Per the germline V gene, CDR1 is MDHEN and CDR2 is SYDVKM. V lost 4 bases and J 2 bases, leaving 18 bases between the germline ends. The table came from immunoSEQ multiplex PCR; TCRdb's copy has only in-frame clones and leaves some out. The table has roughly 220,000 clones, just over 85% seen once. The rearrangement links TRBV28 to TRBJ2-7; tentative D call: TRBD2 (6 bases). The TCR was taken from a woman between 50 and 59 years old with acute COVID-19. The material sequenced was PBMCs or T cells enriched from blood (not recorded which). CDR3 in amino acids: CASSSVSGEIPYEQYF. CDR3 bases: TGTGCCAGCAGTTCTGTTTCGGGAGAGATCCCCTACGAGCAGTACTTC.